The rows below give T cell receptor beta chains drawn from one sample of a study of T cells in Graves' hyperthyroidism and ophthalmopathy. TCRdb re-called the multiplex PCR reads with MiXCR, one entry per CDR3 protein. The sample carries some 620,000 distinct CDR3 sequences, around 15% recorded once. The material sequenced was blood. These receptors were collected from a woman under 40 with Graves' hyperthyroidism. CDR3s include the opening cysteine and the closing phenylalanine or tryptophan. A D gene is named only where the DNA matches it firmly. The size entry is marked missing in some rows and otherwise reads once, few, many or a size class.

cdr3_length clone_size j_call d_call v_call cdr3_aa cdr3_nt
17 few TRBJ2-4 . TRBV7-6 CASSLGRGRSAKNIQYF TGTGCCAGCAGCTTAGGACGAGGACGTTCAGCCAAAAACATTCAGTACTTC
14 . TRBJ2-3 TRBD2 TRBV2 CASIGLAGVDTQYF TGTGCCAGCATAGGACTAGCGGGGGTAGATACGCAGTATTTT
14 . TRBJ1-6 . TRBV5-1 CASSFWGARPPLHF TGCGCCAGCAGCTTTTGGGGGGCTCGACCACCCCTCCACTTT
20 . TRBJ1-5 . TRBV19 CASSIVSLGGRTISNQPQHF TGTGCCAGTAGTATAGTCAGCCTCGGGGGCAGGACGATTAGTAATCAGCCCCAGCATTTT
13 many TRBJ2-5 . TRBV29-1 CSVDLQDGETQYF TGCAGCGTTGACCTCCAGGACGGGGAGACCCAGTACTTC
14 many TRBJ2-1 . TRBV7-2 CASSLGTTYNEQFF TGTGCCAGCAGCTTAGGGACGACGTACAATGAGCAGTTCTTC
15 many TRBJ2-2 TRBD2 TRBV30 CARRLAGGLGGELFF TGTGCCCGGAGGCTAGCGGGAGGATTAGGGGGGGAGCTGTTTTTT
13 . TRBJ1-3 . TRBV5-6 CASTPWGSNTIYF TGTGCCAGCACCCCCTGGGGGTCCAACACCATATATTTT
16 few TRBJ1-1 TRBD1 TRBV5-1 CASSLVSGQGDTEAFF TGCGCCAGCAGCTTGGTGTCAGGTCAGGGGGACACTGAAGCTTTCTTT
14 many TRBJ2-7 . TRBV11-2 CASSSVLGAREQYF TGTGCCAGCAGCTCCGTCCTGGGGGCGAGGGAGCAGTACTTC
12 many TRBJ1-2 TRBD1 TRBV20-1 CSADDRVYGYTF TGCAGTGCTGACGACAGGGTCTATGGCTACACCTTC
16 . TRBJ2-1 . TRBV5-6 CASSPGYSRWSNEQFF TGTGCCAGCAGCCCAGGGTATTCGAGGTGGAGCAATGAGCAGTTCTTC
14 . TRBJ2-3 TRBD1 TRBV27 CASSRRQGQDTQYF TGTGCCAGCAGCCGCCGACAGGGCCAAGATACGCAGTATTTT
12 few TRBJ1-1 . TRBV5-1 CASSLAGVGAFF TGCGCCAGCAGCTTGGCCGGTGTTGGGGCTTTCTTT
14 many TRBJ2-7 . TRBV7-2 CASSPPLGGYEQYF TGTGCCAGCAGCCCCCCGCTGGGGGGCTACGAGCAGTACTTC
16 many TRBJ2-5 TRBD2 TRBV6-2/TRBV6-3 CASSGSGAEAQETQYF TGTGCCAGCAGTGGGAGCGGGGCCGAAGCTCAAGAGACCCAGTACTTC
15 many TRBJ2-5 . TRBV28 CASSLSGAPGETQYF TGTGCCAGCAGTTTGTCGGGGGCGCCGGGAGAGACCCAGTACTTC
16 few TRBJ2-3 . TRBV13 CASSNRNRGVTDTQYF TGTGCCAGCAGCAACAGAAATCGGGGAGTGACAGATACGCAGTATTTT
13 many TRBJ2-1 . TRBV12-3/TRBV12-4 CASRPVRVVEQFF TGTGCCAGCAGGCCAGTCCGAGTTGTTGAGCAGTTCTTC
15 few TRBJ1-5 . TRBV20-1 CSAARPLAENQPQHF TGCAGTGCCGCCAGGCCACTGGCAGAGAATCAGCCCCAGCATTTT
15 . TRBJ2-1 TRBD2 TRBV10-3 CAISTGTSGANEQFF TGTGCCATCAGTACCGGGACTAGCGGGGCCAATGAGCAGTTCTTC
16 few TRBJ2-7 . TRBV25-1 CASSGSGDASSYEQYF TGTGCCAGCAGTGGGTCTGGGGACGCGAGCTCCTACGAGCAGTACTTC
14 many TRBJ1-5 TRBD1 TRBV2 CASSPDRGDQPQHF TGTGCCAGCAGTCCGGACAGGGGCGACCAGCCCCAGCATTTT
14 few TRBJ2-7 TRBD2 TRBV29-1 CSGMIAGGRYEQYF TGCAGCGGGATGATAGCGGGAGGAAGGTACGAGCAGTACTTC
16 few TRBJ2-2 TRBD2 TRBV4-2 CASSRGLADNTGELFF TGTGCCAGCAGCCGTGGACTAGCGGATAACACCGGGGAGCTGTTTTTT
16 . TRBJ1-6 TRBD1 TRBV7-2 CASSPSLGTGNSPLHF TGTGCCAGCAGCCCCAGTTTGGGGACAGGCAATTCACCCCTCCACTTT
13 . TRBJ2-2 . TRBV19 CASSTSYTGELFF TGTGCCAGTAGTACGTCTTACACCGGGGAGCTGTTTTTT
14 . TRBJ2-5 . TRBV5-1 CASSYQVGQETQYF TGCGCCAGCAGCTACCAGGTCGGTCAAGAGACCCAGTACTTC
15 . TRBJ2-3 TRBD2 TRBV20-1 CSVSSGLADTDTQYF TGCAGTGTTTCCTCGGGACTAGCAGACACAGATACGCAGTATTTT
14 . TRBJ1-4 . TRBV5-5 CASSLGYINEKLFF TGTGCCAGCAGCCTTGGGTACATAAATGAAAAACTGTTTTTT
15 . TRBJ2-5 . TRBV24-1 CATSDLEWGRETQYF TGTGCCACCAGTGATTTGGAGTGGGGTCGGGAGACCCAGTACTTC
14 many TRBJ1-1 TRBD1 TRBV2 CASRDRGWGTEAFF TGTGCCAGCAGGGACAGGGGGTGGGGCACTGAAGCTTTCTTT
17 few TRBJ2-3 . TRBV7-8 CASSLLARDRSTDTQYF TGTGCCAGCAGCTTACTGGCCCGGGACCGCAGCACAGATACGCAGTATTTT
13 many TRBJ1-1 . TRBV19 CASSATGNTEAFF TGTGCCAGCAGCGCAACAGGAAACACTGAAGCTTTCTTT
13 few TRBJ1-2 . TRBV2 CASRERNPRGYTF TGTGCCAGCAGGGAGCGGAACCCTAGAGGCTACACCTTC
15 once TRBJ2-1 TRBD1 TRBV5-6 CASSSGQDSYNEQFF TGTGCCAGCAGCTCCGGACAGGATTCCTACAATGAGCAGTTCTTC
12 many TRBJ2-4 . TRBV30 CAWGDTQNIQYF TGTGCCTGGGGTGACACCCAAAACATTCAGTACTTC
14 few TRBJ1-5 . TRBV6-5 CASSYQGSNQPQHF TGTGCCAGCAGTTATCAGGGGAGCAATCAGCCCCAGCATTTT
14 many TRBJ2-7 . TRBV5-1 CASSLGAGSYEQYF TGTGCCAGCAGTTTAGGGGCGGGTTCCTACGAGCAGTACTTC
16 many TRBJ2-1 TRBD2 TRBV28 CASLSSGRLSYNEQFF TGTGCCAGCCTGTCTAGCGGGAGGTTATCCTACAATGAGCAGTTCTTC
13 few TRBJ1-1 . TRBV4-1 CASSQLPATEAFF TGCGCCAGCAGCCAACTCCCTGCCACTGAAGCTTTCTTT
14 many TRBJ1-1 . TRBV19 CASSKGQLNTEAFF TGTGCCAGTAGTAAGGGTCAACTGAACACTGAAGCTTTCTTT
15 many TRBJ2-5 . TRBV10-3 CAISEKQPGRETQYF TGTGCCATCAGTGAGAAACAGCCCGGCAGGGAGACCCAGTACTTC
13 many TRBJ1-2 . TRBV29-1 CSVAVRAGDGYTF TGCAGCGTTGCGGTCAGGGCGGGTGATGGCTACACCTTC
14 many TRBJ1-5 . TRBV2 CASSGGQGNQPQHF TGTGCCAGCAGTGGGGGGCAGGGGAATCAGCCCCAGCATTTT
17 many TRBJ2-7 TRBD2 TRBV2 CASSEGYVLAGGDEQYF TGTGCCAGCAGTGAAGGTTACGTACTAGCGGGAGGGGACGAGCAGTACTTC
14 few TRBJ2-2 . TRBV5-4 CASSLQTDTGELFF TGTGCCAGCAGCCTACAGACAGACACCGGGGAGCTGTTTTTT